The 19 T cell receptor beta chains listed next were all sequenced from one sample in a study of blood T cells in healthy people across ages. The authors ran a second PCR of roughly 6 to 11 cycles using a sample-barcoded 5' primer and a J-beta primer mix. MiXCR was run by TCRdb on the 5' RACE reads, yielding one entry per CDR3 protein. Among 450,000 to 600,000 distinct CDR3 sequences listed, approximately 26% were seen once. The sample was also reused in another study, on T cells of mothers and their children.

Source material: blood. These receptors were collected from a boy between 2 and 15 years old in good health.

The chain is built from TRBV24-1 and TRBJ1-1, with D tentatively TRBD1 (5 bases). This CDR3 has 11 residues. Germline CDR1 is KGHDR and CDR2 is SFDVKD. Trimming shortened V by 8 bases and J by 3 bases, and 6 bases separated the two germline ends. The CDR3 DNA reads as TGTGCCACCACCAGGGACACTGAAGCTTTCTTT. Its translation is CATTRDTEAFF.

The table lists this clonotype with a few counts. At one end the junction does not follow the germline gene, possibly because of a read error. J is TRBJ1-2 and V is TRBV18; D is perhaps TRBD1 (5 bases). The CDR3 has 12 amino acids. Germline values: CDR1 KGHSH, CDR2 LQKENI. The CDR3 region is CASSPPGTGCTF. DNA of the CDR3: TGTGCCAGCTCACCACCAGGGACTGGCTGCACCTTC. The variable domain in full, with the rest retrieved from reference TRBV18 and TRBJ1-2, is NAGVMQNPRHLVRRRGQEARLRCSPMKGHSHVYWYRQLPEEGLKFMVYLQKENIIDESGMPKERFSAEFPKEGPSILRIQQVVRGDSAAYFCASSPPGTGCTFGSGTRLTVV.

This chain joins TRBV5-1 and TRBJ2-1, with 11 nucleotides matching TRBD2. Trimming cost V 0 bases and J 3 bases; bases outside gene matches: 5. The CDR3 sequence is 17 residues long. Germline CDR1 is SGHRS and CDR2 is YFSETQ. In DNA form, the CDR3 reads TGCGCCAGCAGCTTGGTCCCTAGCGGGAGGAGCTACAATGAGCAGTTCTTC. Its protein is CASSLVPSGRSYNEQFF.

In the case of this clonotype: A read error may produce the germline difference seen at one junction end. The chain couples TRBV20-1 to TRBJ1-4; D is perhaps TRBD1 (5 bases). The germline gives CDR1 DFQATT, CDR2 SNEGSKA (reference sequence). The CDR3 totals 17 residues. The CDR3 DNA reads as TGCAGTGCTAGCTGGCAGGGCAACCTGCAGGGTAATGAAAAGCTGTTTTTT. Translated: CSASWQGNLQGNEKLFF.

This clonotype was seen more than once but under ten times. The CDR3 reads CASSLTASGGLYQETQYF. DNA for the CDR3: TGTGCCAGCAGCTTGACGGCTAGCGGGGGCTTGTACCAAGAGACCCAGTACTTC. V gene TRBV11-2 combines with J gene TRBJ2-5; 10 bases match TRBD2. There are 18 residues in the CDR3. Germline-derived CDR1 and CDR2 are SGHAT and FQNNGV. V lost 3 bases, J lost 0 bases, and 10 bases stayed unmatched.

This clonotype was observed at least ten times. The chain carries TRBV10-3 and TRBJ2-4; TRBD1 agrees at 8 bases. The CDR3 is made up of 16 amino acids. The ends lost 10 bases at V and 0 bases at J; junction bases unmatched: 11. Germline loops: CDR1 ENHRY, CDR2 SYGVKD. As DNA, the CDR3 is TGTGCCACCTCAGGGGGCCTTTCTCTAGCCAAAAACATTCAGTACTTC. Protein product: CATSGGLSLAKNIQYF.

This clonotype showed up just a few times. V gene TRBV4-2 combines with J gene TRBJ1-2, with 7 positions matching TRBD1. V dropped 5 bases and J dropped 0; count of bases not matched to a gene: 9. The CDR3 covers 16 residues. Germline V gives CDR1 LGHNA, CDR2 YNFKEQ. CDR3 in DNA: TGTGCCAGCAGCTGGGACAGCGAGTTAGCTAACTATGGCTACACCTTC. Its translation: CASSWDSELANYGYTF.

Only a few counts were recorded for this clonotype. The chain joins TRBV15 to TRBJ1-4; 10 positions match TRBD1. J gave up 8 bases and V 1 base, and 4 bases lay outside the gene matches. The CDR3 covers 15 residues. Germline V gene lookup returns CDR1 LNHNV and CDR2 YYDKDF (reference sequence). In DNA, the CDR3 is TGTGCCACCAGCAGAGCCGGGACAGGGGACGAAAAACTGTTTTTT. This codes for CATSRAGTGDEKLFF.

The sample holds a few counts of this clonotype. This chain uses TRBV18 with TRBJ2-7; D may be TRBD1 (6 bases). In germline, CDR1 is KGHSH, CDR2 LQKENI. Deletions cut 5 bases from V and 4 bases from J, with 21 bases between. The CDR3 sequence is 16 residues long. The CDR3 spells CASSRSAPDRQYEQYF. The CDR3 DNA reads TGTGCCAGCTCAAGATCCGCACCGGACAGACAGTACGAGCAGTACTTC.

This clonotype was counted a few times. The CDR3 bases are TGTGCCGCATCCCCGGGCCCGAAGGGCGAGCAGTACTTC. It specifies CAASPGPKGEQYF. This chain links TRBV12-3 or TRBV12-4 with TRBJ2-7; D unclear. Trimming took off 11 bases at V and 6 bases at J, with 20 bases between the two ends. The CDR3 is 13 amino acids.

The CDR3 reads CASSYRADRGANYGYTF. DNA of the CDR3: TGTGCCAGCAGTTACAGGGCTGACAGGGGAGCTAACTATGGCTACACCTTC. V gene TRBV6-5 combines with J gene TRBJ1-2; 8 bases map to TRBD1. The CDR3 totals 17 residues. CDR1 and CDR2 (germline): MNHEY, SVGAGI. V shed 2 bases, J shed 0 bases, and the junction held 8 bases outside the gene matches.

The rearrangement links TRBV20-1 to TRBJ2-5; 10 bases are shared with TRBD1. After removal of 3 bases from V and 5 bases from J, the junction contained 9 bases not matched to a gene. Germline CDR1 and CDR2: DFQATT and SNEGSKA (reference sequence). The CDR3 length is 15 residues. The CDR3 region is CSARPGQGELETQYF. The CDR3 DNA reads TGCAGTGCTAGGCCCGGACAGGGGGAATTGGAGACCCAGTACTTC.

This clonotype came up a few times. V is TRBV6-5 and J is TRBJ2-7; D is undetermined. CDR3 length equals 14 residues. The germline CDR1 and CDR2 sequences are MNHEY and SVGAGI. The germline V and J ends were trimmed by 0 bases and 0 bases, with 6 bases remaining between them. For the CDR3, the DNA is TGTGCCAGCAGTTACTCCGGTTACTCCTACGAGCAGTACTTC. Residues: CASSYSGYSYEQYF.

This clonotype occurred a few times. The rearrangement joins TRBV29-1 to TRBJ1-2; weak D call: TRBD1 (5 bases). The germline V gene has CDR1 SQVTM and CDR2 ANQGSEA. The V and J ends lost 6 bases and 2 bases respectively, with 10 bases between them. The CDR3 has 12 amino acids. For the CDR3, the DNA is TGCAGCGTCCAGGACACGAACTATGGCTACACCTTC. Translating it yields CSVQDTNYGYTF.

The CDR3 region has the DNA TGTGCCAGCAGCCAAGATTCAGCCTCCCAGGGGCCCTTCTACGAGCAGTACTTC. It translates to CASSQDSASQGPFYEQYF. This chain connects TRBV4-2 to TRBJ2-7, with D tentatively TRBD1 (6 bases). This CDR3 region has 18 residues. The V and J ends lost 0 bases and 3 bases respectively, with 21 bases between them. From germline, CDR1 is LGHNA and CDR2 YNFKEQ.

The sample holds many counts of this clonotype. V usage is TRBV29-1 and J usage is TRBJ2-7; D remains unclear. Trimming pared 0 bases from V and 2 bases from J, leaving 5 bases between. The germline gives CDR1 SQVTM, CDR2 ANQGSEA. CDR3 size: 12 residues. This CDR3 is CSVEDRAYEQYF. The CDR3 DNA sequence: TGCAGCGTTGAAGATCGGGCCTACGAGCAGTACTTC.

This chain links TRBV20-1 with TRBJ2-7, with TRBD2 matching 11 bases. Germline V gene sequence: CDR1 DFQATT, CDR2 SNEGSKA (reference sequence). CDR3 length: 16 residues. V was clipped by 5 bases and J by 1 base; unmatched bases: 10. In DNA, the CDR3 is TGCAGTGCTGATATAGCGGGGGGGACGCGGTCCTACGAGCAGTACTTC. Amino acids: CSADIAGGTRSYEQYF.

J is TRBJ2-4 and V is TRBV18; D perhaps matches TRBD2 (6 bases). V was cut by 5 bases and J by 3 bases, with 8 bases left in between. CDR3 length: 13 residues. The germline V gene has CDR1 KGHSH and CDR2 LQKENI. The CDR3 reads CASSGGNKNIQYF. The DNA of the CDR3 is TGTGCCAGCTCAGGGGGGAACAAAAACATTCAGTACTTC.

The chain uses TRBV27 and TRBJ1-2; D may be TRBD1 (5 bases). Trimming left V 7 bases short and J 6 bases short, with 21 bases between. The CDR3 totals 15 residues. Per germline, CDR1 MNHEY and CDR2 SMNVEV (reference sequence). CDR3 DNA sequence: TGTGCCAGCATTCGGCAGGGTGAAACCTTCCATGGCTACACCTTC. This gives the protein CASIRQGETFHGYTF.